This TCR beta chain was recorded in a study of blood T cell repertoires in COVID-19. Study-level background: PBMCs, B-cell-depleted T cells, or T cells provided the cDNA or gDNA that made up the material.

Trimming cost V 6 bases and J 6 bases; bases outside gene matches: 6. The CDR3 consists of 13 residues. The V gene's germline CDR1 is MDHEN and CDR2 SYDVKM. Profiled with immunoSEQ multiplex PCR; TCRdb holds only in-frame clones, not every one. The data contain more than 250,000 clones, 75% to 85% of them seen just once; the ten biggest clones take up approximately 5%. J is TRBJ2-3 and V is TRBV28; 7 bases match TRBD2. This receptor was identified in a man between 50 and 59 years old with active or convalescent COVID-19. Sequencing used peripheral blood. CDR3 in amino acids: CASSGLEGDTQYF. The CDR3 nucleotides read TGTGCCAGCAGCGGACTAGAGGGGGATACGCAGTATTTT.